The rows below give T cell receptor beta chains drawn from one sample of a study of blood T cell repertoires in COVID-19. Method: immunoSEQ multiplex PCR; TCRdb's copy keeps in-frame clones and lacks some. The table lists 130,000 to 150,000 clones, approximately 84% of them singletons, with just under 2% in the top ten. The sample was peripheral blood. These receptors were taken from an older woman with acute or convalescent COVID-19. Both conserved end residues are part of each CDR3. D genes are given only for firm matches. A row's size may be missing; if present it is once, few, many or a size class.

TRBD1 TRBJ2-5 . TRBV30 TGTGCCTGGAATAGGGGGCTGCAAGAGACCCAGTACTTC CAWNRGLQETQYF
TRBD2 TRBJ2-1 . TRBV3-1/TRBV3-2 TGTGCCAGCAGCCAAGATCTCACTAGCGGGAGACGTAAGTTCTTC CASSQDLTSGRRKFF
TRBD2 TRBJ2-1 few TRBV28 TGTGCCAGCCGCACCTCCGGACTAGCGGGATCTAGCGGTGAGCAGTTCTTC CASRTSGLAGSSGEQFF
. TRBJ2-7 . TRBV5-1 TGCGCCAGCAGCTTTCATGGGGGAGGCTCCAACTGGGGCTCCTACGAGCAGTACTTC CASSFHGGGSNWGSYEQYF
. TRBJ2-1 . TRBV30 TGTGCCTGGAGTGTAGGGGGGGGTGAGCAGTTCTTC CAWSVGGGEQFF
TRBD1 TRBJ2-7 . TRBV10-3 TGTGCCACGGAGGAGGACAGGGGGGTCGAGCAGTACTTC CATEEDRGVEQYF
. TRBJ1-1 . TRBV28 TGTGCCAGCATTTTCGACGGGAGGGCGAACACTGAAGCTTTCTTT CASIFDGRANTEAFF
TRBD2 TRBJ2-3 . TRBV10-2 TGCGCCAGCAACCCCACCGGGACTAGCGGGAGCCCTAGCACAGATACGCAGTATTTT CASNPTGTSGSPSTDTQYF
. TRBJ2-5 . TRBV28 TGTGCCAGCAGTTTATCACAGTTAAGTCGAGAGACCCAGTACTTC CASSLSQLSRETQYF
TRBD2 TRBJ2-7 . TRBV11-2 TGTGCCAGCAGCTTGACTAGCGGGAGTTCCTACGAGCAGTACTTC CASSLTSGSSYEQYF
TRBD1 TRBJ1-1 . TRBV30 TGTGCCTGGAGTAAATCAAGGGTAGGACAGGCATCGGAAGCTTTCTTT CAWSKSRVGQASEAFF
TRBD2 TRBJ2-2 once TRBV5-1 TGCGCCAGCAGCTTGGGGCGTCTAGCGGGAGGCTCCGGGGAGCTGTTTTTT CASSLGRLAGGSGELFF
. TRBJ2-7 few TRBV5-1 TGCGCCAGCAGCCCCCTTCCTAGCGCCCTTAGATTATTGCAGCAGTACTTC CASSPLPSALRLLQQYF
TRBD2 TRBJ2-7 . TRBV7-9 TGTGCCAGCAGCTTGGGGACCCGGGGGGTTTTCCACGAGCAGTACTTC CASSLGTRGVFHEQYF
TRBD2 TRBJ2-1 . TRBV25-1 TGTGCCAGCAGTGAATCCTATACCGGGACTAGATCCTACAATGAGCAGTTCTTC CASSESYTGTRSYNEQFF
TRBD2 TRBJ2-7 few TRBV27 TGTGCCAGCAGTTTATATACGGCTAGCGGTTACGAGCAGTACTTC CASSLYTASGYEQYF
. TRBJ2-7 . TRBV5-1 TGCGCCAGCAGCTTGGAACAGGGTGGTTCCTACGAGCAGTACTTC CASSLEQGGSYEQYF
. TRBJ2-7 once TRBV6-5 TGTGCCAGCCTAATACAGGGAGGGTTCGACGAGCAGTACTTC CASLIQGGFDEQYF
TRBD1 TRBJ1-2 . TRBV5-6 TGTGCCAGCAGCCTGGGGACAGGGGGCTACTATGGCTACACCTTC CASSLGTGGYYGYTF
TRBD2 TRBJ2-2 . TRBV5-1 TGCGCCAGCAGCGTTCCGGGACTAGGGGCCGGGGAGCTGTTTTTT CASSVPGLGAGELFF
TRBD2 TRBJ2-1 . TRBV27 TGTGCCACCCTCCCACTACTAGCGGGAGGCCTCTACAATGAGCAGTTCTTC CATLPLLAGGLYNEQFF
TRBD2 TRBJ2-3 . TRBV30 TGTGCCTGGAGTCTGGGGACTAGCGGTCCCACAGATACGCAGTATTTT CAWSLGTSGPTDTQYF
. TRBJ2-5 . TRBV6-5 TGTGCCAGCTCCCTGGGGGGGCGCGCATTAGAGACCCAGTACTTC CASSLGGRALETQYF
. TRBJ2-2 . TRBV3-1/TRBV3-2 TGTGCCAGCAGACACATCGGGGAGCTGTTTTTT CASRHIGELFF
. TRBJ2-7 . TRBV5-5 TGTGCCAGCAGCCCTCGACCGGAGAGGTACGAGCAGTACTTC CASSPRPERYEQYF
TRBD2 TRBJ2-2 . TRBV7-6 TGTGCCAGCAGCCCCAGACTAGCGCCGAACACCGGGGAGCTGTTTTTT CASSPRLAPNTGELFF
. TRBJ2-3 . TRBV5-1 TGCGCCAGCAGCCGCACCCTCGGGGAATTCACAGATACGCAGTATTTT CASSRTLGEFTDTQYF
. TRBJ2-7 once TRBV12-3/TRBV12-4 TGTGCCAGCGGTGAACTCCTCTACGAGCAGTACTTC CASGELLYEQYF
. TRBJ2-7 once TRBV7-2 TGTGCCAGCGAGGCCGACGAATCCTACGAGCAGTACTTC CASEADESYEQYF
. TRBJ1-2 . TRBV7-9 TGTGCCAGCAGCCCCAAACAGGAGATACAGCGTGGCTACACCTTC CASSPKQEIQRGYTF
. TRBJ2-1 once TRBV25-1 TGTGCCAGCGGGTGGAGGGGCGAGCAGTTCTTC CASGWRGEQFF
. TRBJ1-2 few TRBV5-4 TGTGCCAGCACCACTATAGGGGGGGACTATGGCTACACCTTC CASTTIGGDYGYTF